The 20 T cell receptor beta chains in this list originate from one sample, sequenced in a study of identifying expanded T cells in peripheral blood. Generated by immunoSEQ multiplex PCR, the TCRdb table keeps only in-frame clones and is missing some. The table includes tens of thousands of clones, roughly 88% detected once. The sample taken for sequencing was blood. The source is a person aged 18 to 75 in good health.

The genes are TRBV19 and TRBJ1-5; no firm D call. Trimming removed 7 bases from V and 2 bases from J, with 9 bases in between. The CDR3 covers 13 residues. Germline V gene sequence: CDR1 LNHDA, CDR2 SQIVND (reference sequence). The CDR3 is CASTKQRNQPQHF. CDR3 in DNA: TGTGCCAGTACCAAACAGCGCAATCAGCCCCAGCATTTT.

This rearrangement joins TRBV6-5 to TRBJ2-7, with a possible D match to TRBD1 (5 bases). This CDR3 has 16 residues. Deletions cut 0 bases from V and 1 base from J, with 13 bases between. Per the germline V gene, CDR1 is MNHEY and CDR2 is SVGAGI. The CDR3 loop reads CASSYSGQGGSYEQYF. The CDR3 coding sequence is TGTGCCAGCAGTTACTCTGGTCAGGGTGGATCCTACGAGCAGTACTTC.

The genes are TRBV6-5 and TRBJ1-1, with D possibly being TRBD1 (5 bases). Germline V gene lookup returns CDR1 MNHEY and CDR2 SVGAGI. Trimming left V 2 bases short and J 1 base short, with 14 bases between. This CDR3 contains 16 residues. CDR3: CASSYGVGTGNTEAFF. The DNA of the CDR3 is TGTGCCAGCAGTTACGGCGTAGGGACGGGGAACACTGAAGCTTTCTTT.

This chain links TRBV7-9 with TRBJ2-7; TRBD1 matches at 9 bases. The ends lost 6 bases at V and 7 bases at J; junction bases unmatched: 7. The CDR3 contains 13 residues. Germline CDR1 is SEHNR and CDR2 is FQNEAQ (reference sequence). The CDR3 reads CASSLQGASEQYF. The DNA for the CDR3 is TGTGCCAGCAGTTTACAGGGGGCGAGTGAGCAGTACTTC.

The CDR3 sequence: CASSPSWGGDTQYF. The CDR3 nucleotides are TGTGCCAGCTCACCCTCCTGGGGGGGAGATACGCAGTATTTT. V gene TRBV18 combines with J gene TRBJ2-3, with TRBD2 identical over 7 bases. The length of the CDR3 is 14 residues. V dropped 3 bases and J dropped 5; count of bases not matched to a gene: 5. Germline CDR1 is KGHSH and CDR2 is LQKENI. Using reference TRBV18 and TRBJ2-3 for the parts outside the CDR3, the full variable domain is NAGVMQNPRHLVRRRGQEARLRCSPMKGHSHVYWYRQLPEEGLKFMVYLQKENIIDESGMPKERFSAEFPKEGPSILRIQQVVRGDSAAYFCASSPSWGGDTQYFGPGTRLTVL.

The chain has TRBV25-1 and TRBJ1-6, with a tentative D call TRBD1 (5 bases). Germline CDR1 MGHDK, CDR2 SYGVNS. Between the trimmed V and J ends, which lost 3 bases and 6 bases, there was a span of 12 bases. CDR3 length: 15 amino acids. The DNA for the CDR3 is TGTGCCAGCAGTGAGTGGGACGGGATTAATTCACCCCTCCACTTT. Translation: CASSEWDGINSPLHF. Full variable domain (outside the CDR3, taken from reference TRBV25-1 and TRBJ1-6): EADIYQTPRYLVIGTGKKITLECSQTMGHDKMYWYQQDPGMELHLIHYSYGVNSTEKGDLSSESTVSRIRTEHFPLTLESARPSHTSQYLCASSEWDGINSPLHFGNGTRLTVT.

This chain connects TRBV10-3 to TRBJ2-1; D gene unclear. Trimming removed 0 bases from V and 7 bases from J, with 7 bases in between. The V gene's germline CDR1 is ENHRY and CDR2 SYGVKD. This CDR3 is 13 amino acids long. The CDR3 sequence: CAISESEENEQFF. The CDR3 bases are TGTGCCATCAGTGAGTCAGAGGAGAATGAGCAGTTCTTC.

This clone was seen a few times. This chain links TRBV11-3 with TRBJ2-7; possibly TRBD1 for D (6 bases). Germline values: CDR1 SGHNT, CDR2 YENEEA. The CDR3 extends over 17 amino acids. V shed 0 bases and J shed 0 bases, with 15 bases lying between them. In DNA form, the CDR3 reads TGTGCCAGCAGCTTAGATGGGGCAGGGGCAGACTCCTACGAGCAGTACTTC. It encodes CASSLDGAGADSYEQYF.

This clone was found a few times. The rearrangement links TRBV30 to TRBJ1-1; TRBD1 agrees at 8 bases. The trim removed 2 bases at V and 6 bases at J, leaving 2 bases unmatched. Germline V CDR1 and CDR2: GTSNPN, SVGIG (reference sequence). This CDR3 has 12 amino acids. The CDR3 sequence: CAWSQTGAEAFF. The CDR3 DNA reads TGTGCCTGGAGTCAGACAGGGGCTGAAGCTTTCTTT.

The chain is built from TRBV6-1 and TRBJ1-2, with D maybe TRBD1 (5 bases). Germline-derived CDR1 and CDR2 are MNHNS and SASEGT. V lost 1 base to trimming and J lost 6 bases, with 12 bases between them. The CDR3 length is 14 residues. The CDR3 spells CASSEGQGLNGYTF. The CDR3 DNA sequence: TGTGCCAGCAGTGAAGGGCAGGGCTTGAATGGCTACACCTTC.

The genes are TRBV7-8 and TRBJ1-1; tentative D call: TRBD1 (5 bases). V lost 6 bases and J 1 base, leaving 12 bases between the germline ends. The CDR3 has 14 residues. Germline lookup yields CDR1 SGHVS and CDR2 FQNEAQ. As DNA, the CDR3 is TGTGCCAGCAGATTGGACACCGCGAACACTGAAGCTTTCTTT. This encodes CASRLDTANTEAFF.

V is TRBV29-1 and J is TRBJ2-7; the match to TRBD2 covers 10 bases. The V and J ends lost 7 bases and 4 bases, in that order; junction bases with no gene match: 13. From germline, CDR1 is SQVTM and CDR2 ANQGSEA. The CDR3 covers 15 residues. The CDR3 here is CSAAFRASGRYEQYF. For the CDR3, the DNA is TGCAGCGCCGCTTTCAGGGCTAGCGGGAGATACGAGCAGTACTTC.

In this sample, this clone turned up a few times. The chain employs TRBV18 and TRBJ1-2, with D possibly TRBD1 on 5 matching bases. V dropped 3 bases and J dropped 3 bases, with 11 bases sitting between them. This CDR3 is 14 amino acids long. Germline CDR1 and CDR2: KGHSH and LQKENI. CDR3 protein: CASSPVGLDYGYTF. The CDR3 coding sequence is TGTGCCAGCTCACCGGTGGGGCTTGACTATGGCTACACCTTC. The variable domain in full, with the rest retrieved from reference TRBV18 and TRBJ1-2, is NAGVMQNPRHLVRRRGQEARLRCSPMKGHSHVYWYRQLPEEGLKFMVYLQKENIIDESGMPKERFSAEFPKEGPSILRIQQVVRGDSAAYFCASSPVGLDYGYTFGSGTRLTVV.

The J gene is TRBJ2-1, the V gene TRBV18; possibly TRBD2 for D (5 bases). CDR1 and CDR2 from the germline V gene are KGHSH and LQKENI. The V end was cut by 0 bases, the J end by 7 bases, with 7 bases between. There are 13 residues in the CDR3. CDR3 bases: TGTGCCAGCTCACCACCGGGCGGGAATGAGCAGTTCTTC. Protein: CASSPPGGNEQFF.

This clone appeared once. The CDR3 loop reads CASSMAGSVNEQYF. For the CDR3, the DNA is TGTGCCAGTAGTATGGCGGGATCGGTAAACGAGCAGTACTTC. The V and J genes are TRBV19 and TRBJ2-7; weak D call: TRBD2 (6 bases). The CDR3 is 14 residues long. Per germline, CDR1 LNHDA and CDR2 SQIVND (reference sequence). V was cut by 3 bases and J by 5 bases, with 14 bases left in between.

The chain has TRBV30 and TRBJ2-3, with a possible D match to TRBD2 (6 bases). Germline CDR1 and CDR2: GTSNPN and SVGIG (reference sequence). V was cut by 1 base and J by 4 bases, with 15 bases left in between. The CDR3 is made up of 15 amino acids. The CDR3, as DNA: TGTGCCTGGAGTGGACCGCGGGGCTGGGCAGATACGCAGTATTTT. Translation: CAWSGPRGWADTQYF.

As to this clone: Other DNA sequences within the sample encode an identical CDR3. The chain combines TRBV5-1 with TRBJ2-3, with 12 positions matching TRBD2. Germline CDR1 and CDR2: SGHRS and YFSETQ. The CDR3 extends over 16 amino acids. V shed 0 bases and J 6 bases; nucleotides not matched to a gene: 5. CDR3 in amino acids: CASSLDLAGGSDTQYF. Here the CDR3 DNA reads TGCGCCAGCAGCTTGGACCTAGCGGGGGGGTCTGATACGCAGTATTTT.

The chain joins TRBV19 to TRBJ2-5; D possibly corresponds to TRBD1 (6 bases). Trimming took off 4 bases at V and 1 base at J, with 10 bases between the two ends. The germline gives CDR1 LNHDA, CDR2 SQIVND (reference sequence). The CDR3 consists of 14 residues. CDR3 sequence reads: CASSTGATQETQYF. In DNA form, the CDR3 reads TGTGCCAGTAGTACAGGGGCAACCCAAGAGACCCAGTACTTC.

The gene calls are TRBV19 and TRBJ1-2; 9 bases map to TRBD1. The ends lost 4 bases at V and 4 bases at J; junction bases unmatched: 4. Germline CDR1 reads LNHDA; CDR2 reads SQIVND (reference sequence). The CDR3 has 14 amino acids. Here the CDR3 DNA reads TGTGCCAGTAGTACCCCGGACAGGGGCTATGGCTACACCTTC. Protein: CASSTPDRGYGYTF. Complete variable domain (other parts from reference TRBV19 and TRBJ1-2): DGGITQSPKYLFRKEGQNVTLSCEQNLNHDAMYWYRQDPGQGLRLIYYSQIVNDFQKGDIAEGYSVSREKKESFPLTVTSAQKNPTAFYLCASSTPDRGYGYTFGSGTRLTVV.

This clone occurred once. The rearrangement joins TRBV18 to TRBJ1-3; no clear D gene. CDR1 is KGHSH and CDR2 is LQKENI in the germline V gene. V gave up 2 bases and J gave up 0 bases, with 5 bases separating them. This CDR3 has 14 residues. The CDR3 DNA follows: TGTGCCAGCTCACCAAGCAGCTCTGGAAACACCATATATTTT. Protein: CASSPSSSGNTIYF.